One and the same sample provided the 25 T cell receptor beta chains below, sequenced in a study of T-cell memory formation after mild COVID-19. TCRdb re-derived calls from the 5' RACE reads in MiXCR, one entry per CDR3 protein. The sample yields hundreds of thousands of distinct CDR3 sequences, roughly an eighth seen once. The sample was PBMCs or a T cell subset sorted from them (not recorded which). The receptor source for this set is a man younger than 35 who had mild COVID-19 (a few samples of this study predate the infection). Cell type and time point are not known.

The chain links TRBV7-2 to TRBJ1-2; unclear D gene. V was cut by 1 base and J by 8 bases, with 5 bases left in between. CDR3 length: 11 residues. Looked up from germline, CDR1 is SGHTA and CDR2 is FQGNSA. CDR3 sequence reads: CASSLVSGYTF. Written as DNA, the CDR3 is TGTGCCAGCAGCTTAGTATCAGGCTACACCTTC.

This clonotype has ten or more counts. The genes are TRBV7-3 and TRBJ2-4, with TRBD1 matching over 7 bases. CDR3 size: 11 residues. V lost 5 bases to trimming and J lost 9 bases; unmatched junction nucleotides: 1. Looked up from germline, CDR1 is SGHTA and CDR2 is FQGTGA. The CDR3 DNA reads TGTGCCAGCAGCCCAGGGGGCATTCAGTACTTC. Its protein is CASSPGGIQYF.

The CDR3 protein is CASSYSRERGGLSDTQYF. CDR3 coding DNA: TGTGCCAGCAGTTACTCGAGAGAGCGGGGGGGCCTTTCAGATACGCAGTATTTT. The chain uses TRBV6-6 and TRBJ2-3; 10 positions match TRBD2. CDR1 and CDR2 from the germline V gene are MNHNY and SVGAGI (reference sequence). After removal of 0 bases from V and 4 bases from J, the junction contained 10 bases not matched to a gene. This CDR3 has 18 residues.

The chain carries TRBV7-3 and TRBJ2-3; D is undetermined. The CDR3 length is 13 residues. CDR1 and CDR2 (germline): SGHTA, FQGTGA. V shed 5 bases and J shed 5 bases, with 11 bases lying between them. The CDR3 DNA reads as TGTGCCAGCAGCGTACGGACCCGAGATACGCAGTATTTT. It yields the protein CASSVRTRDTQYF.

In its sample, this clonotype was seen a few times. V is TRBV5-1 and J is TRBJ1-1; D call uncertain. CDR1 is SGHRS and CDR2 is YFSETQ in the germline V gene. CDR3 length equals 14 residues. Deletions cut 3 bases from V and 2 bases from J, with 11 bases between. Here the CDR3 reads CASSYRRANTEAFF. The CDR3 bases are TGCGCCAGCAGCTATCGAAGGGCTAACACTGAAGCTTTCTTT.

This clonotype has at least ten counts. V and J are TRBV4-1 and TRBJ1-1; D possibly corresponds to TRBD1 (6 bases). CDR1 is MGHRA, CDR2 YSYEKL, per germline. The length of the CDR3 is 14 residues. With 6 bases removed from V and 2 bases from J, the gap between germline ends came to 13 bases. In DNA form, the CDR3 reads TGCGCCAGCAGGGGGGCGTTGAGAAACACTGAAGCTTTCTTT. It translates to CASRGALRNTEAFF.

This clonotype turned up a few times. The chain employs TRBV7-9 and TRBJ1-5; the D is unclear. The CDR3 has 14 residues. CDR1 and CDR2 (germline): SEHNR, FQNEAQ (reference sequence). Trimming left V 1 base short and J 8 bases short, with 12 bases between. The CDR3 DNA reads TGTGCCAGCAGCTTAGACGGCCAGAGGAAGCCCCAGCATTTT. Protein sequence: CASSLDGQRKPQHF.

This clonotype was seen repeatedly, ten times or more. V is TRBV5-1 and J is TRBJ1-1; maybe TRBD1 (6 bases). Germline loops: CDR1 SGHRS, CDR2 YFSETQ. The CDR3 totals 14 residues. Trimming took off 0 bases at V and 3 bases at J, with 9 bases between the two ends. The CDR3 DNA reads as TGCGCCAGCAGCTTGGCCTACAGGGACACTGAAGCTTTCTTT. This encodes CASSLAYRDTEAFF.

This clonotype was found a few times. The CDR3 is CASSSTGTGFTFAGELFF. In nucleotides, the CDR3 is TGTGCCAGCAGTTCTACCGGGACAGGGTTTACGTTCGCCGGGGAGCTGTTTTTT. The rearrangement uses TRBV28 and TRBJ2-2; TRBD1 aligns across 9 bases. CDR1 MDHEN and CDR2 SYDVKM come from the germline V gene. With V trimmed by 4 bases and J by 6 bases, 15 bases remained unmatched. This CDR3 comprises 18 residues.

The chain recombines TRBV5-4 with TRBJ2-5; 7 positions agree with TRBD2. J lost 2 bases, V lost 0 bases, and 7 bases had no gene match. Germline CDR1 reads SGHNT; CDR2 reads YYREEE (reference sequence). This CDR3 contains 16 residues. The CDR3 DNA sequence: TGTGCCAGCAGCTTGGTTGGCCGACTAGCTCAAGAGACCCAGTACTTC. This gives the protein CASSLVGRLAQETQYF.

This chain connects TRBV10-3 to TRBJ2-7, with 7 bases identical to TRBD1. The CDR3 covers 13 residues. From germline, CDR1 is ENHRY and CDR2 SYGVKD. V trimming: 4 bases; J trimming: 1 base; junction bases outside the gene matches: 1. The CDR3 here is CAISGDSSYEQYF. CDR3 coding DNA: TGTGCCATCAGTGGGGACAGTTCCTACGAGCAGTACTTC.

This clonotype showed up many times. The chain couples TRBV6-2 or TRBV6-3 to TRBJ2-1; the D gene is possibly TRBD1 (6 bases). Trimming took 6 bases from V and 7 from J, leaving 7 bases between them. CDR3 length: 11 residues. Germline values: CDR1 MNHEY, CDR2 SVGEGT. CDR3 coding DNA: TGTGCCAGCAGACAGGGAAATGAGCAGTTCTTC. Its translation: CASRQGNEQFF.

This clonotype showed up just a few times. V usage is TRBV20-1 and J usage is TRBJ2-1, with 7 positions matching TRBD1. Germline V gives CDR1 DFQATT, CDR2 SNEGSKA (reference sequence). The CDR3 extends over 14 amino acids. The V gene end was trimmed by 3 bases and the J gene end by 7 bases; junction bases not matched to a gene: 9. The CDR3 sequence is CSARDSGQRNEQFF. The CDR3 bases are TGCAGTGCTAGGGACTCGGGACAGAGAAATGAGCAGTTCTTC.

This clonotype was detected ten times or more. The chain couples TRBV9 to TRBJ1-5; 7 bases fit TRBD1. Germline values: CDR1 SGDLS, CDR2 YYNGEE. This CDR3 region has 15 residues. J was trimmed by 2 bases and V by 0 bases; bases with no gene match: 2. The CDR3 coding sequence is TGTGCCAGCAGCGTAGGGCAGGGGGGCAATCAGCCCCAGCATTTT. This codes for CASSVGQGGNQPQHF.

This sequence joins TRBV19 and TRBJ1-5; D is uncertain. Deletions cut 3 bases from V and 1 base from J, with 4 bases between. The CDR3 totals 13 residues. The germline V gene encodes CDR1 LNHDA and CDR2 SQIVND (reference sequence). The CDR3 DNA reads as TGTGCCAGTAGTATGGCGAGCAATCAGCCCCAGCATTTT. It encodes CASSMASNQPQHF.

This clonotype was seen a handful of times. This chain links TRBV25-1 with TRBJ2-3; D unresolved. This CDR3 spans 14 amino acids. Trimming shortened V by 1 base and J by 1 base, and 6 bases separated the two germline ends. Germline CDR1 is MGHDK and CDR2 is SYGVNS. The CDR3 spells CASSEFAGTDTQYF. The CDR3 DNA is TGTGCCAGCAGTGAATTCGCAGGCACAGATACGCAGTATTTT.

This clonotype has a handful of counts. J is TRBJ1-1 and V is TRBV12-3 or TRBV12-4; tentatively, D is TRBD1 (5 bases). V was trimmed by 3 bases and J by 0 bases, leaving 8 bases between them. This CDR3 spans 14 amino acids. CDR3 in amino acids: CASSFQGMNTEAFF. The CDR3 DNA sequence: TGTGCCAGCAGTTTTCAGGGAATGAACACTGAAGCTTTCTTT.

Many counts were recorded for this clonotype. This chain connects TRBV4-2 to TRBJ2-3; 13 bases line up with TRBD2. Trimming at V came to 0 bases and at J to 4 bases, leaving 1 base not matched to a gene. The CDR3 has 16 residues. Germline assignment: CDR1 LGHNA and CDR2 YNFKEQ. CDR3 sequence (DNA): TGTGCCAGCAGCCAAGATGGGACTAGCGGGGCAGATACGCAGTATTTT. Residues: CASSQDGTSGADTQYF.

This clonotype was recorded a few times. The rearrangement uses TRBV7-2 and TRBJ2-3; D remains unclear. The V end was cut by 2 bases, the J end by 0 bases, with 15 bases between. There are 17 residues in the CDR3. Germline assignment: CDR1 SGHTA and CDR2 FQGNSA. CDR3 nucleotide sequence: TGTGCCAGCAGCTTAAGGCCCCTTCAATCGAGCACAGATACGCAGTATTTT. As protein: CASSLRPLQSSTDTQYF.

The table lists this clonotype with a few counts. The chain carries TRBV28 and TRBJ2-1, with D hard to call. The CDR3 covers 15 residues. Germline V gene lookup returns CDR1 MDHEN and CDR2 SYDVKM. The ends were cut back, 9 bases at V and 5 bases at J, with 20 bases in the middle. In nucleotides, the CDR3 is TGTGCCAGATTTCACAAGGTAGGCTGGAACAATGAGCAGTTCTTC. Amino acids: CARFHKVGWNNEQFF.

In its sample, this clonotype was seen many times. The genes are TRBV5-1 and TRBJ1-1, with 7 bases that match TRBD1. Germline V gene sequence: CDR1 SGHRS, CDR2 YFSETQ. The ends lost 0 bases at V and 0 bases at J; junction bases unmatched: 5. The CDR3 length is 16 residues. Written as DNA, the CDR3 is TGCGCCAGCAGCTTGGCTTCAGGGGGGATGAACACTGAAGCTTTCTTT. Encoded protein: CASSLASGGMNTEAFF.

The rearrangement joins TRBV5-1 to TRBJ2-4; D not certain. Germline lookup yields CDR1 SGHRS and CDR2 YFSETQ. The CDR3 sequence is 14 residues long. Deletions cut 0 bases from V and 7 bases from J, with 11 bases between. CDR3 region: CASSLGPPRNIQYF. In DNA, the CDR3 is TGCGCCAGCAGCTTGGGTCCGCCAAGGAACATTCAGTACTTC.

The V and J genes are TRBV7-3 and TRBJ2-3; D not resolved. The length of the CDR3 is 11 residues. The ends were cut back, 5 bases at V and 5 bases at J, with 5 bases in the middle. Germline V gene data show CDR1 as SGHTA and CDR2 as FQGTGA. The CDR3 loop reads CASSAQDTQYF. The CDR3, as DNA: TGTGCCAGCAGCGCACAAGATACGCAGTATTTT. Drawing the rest from reference TRBV7-3 and TRBJ2-3, the complete variable domain is GAGVSQTPSNKVTEKGKYVELRCDPISGHTALYWYRQSLGQGPEFLIYFQGTGAADDSGLPNDRFFAVRPEGSVSTLKIQRTERGDSAVYLCASSAQDTQYFGPGTRLTVL.

This clonotype was picked up a small number of times. The chain couples TRBV24-1 to TRBJ2-2; 12 bases map to TRBD2. The V gene's germline CDR1 is KGHDR and CDR2 SFDVKD. J was trimmed by 0 bases and V by 9 bases; bases with no gene match: 7. This CDR3 region has 17 residues. The DNA for the CDR3 is TGTGCCACCGGGGCAGGGACTAGCGGGTCGAACACCGGGGAGCTGTTTTTT. The encoded protein is CATGAGTSGSNTGELFF.

The rearrangement joins TRBV5-1 to TRBJ1-2; D is perhaps TRBD1 (5 bases). The CDR3 is made up of 15 amino acids. Germline V CDR1 and CDR2: SGHRS, YFSETQ. V lost 1 base and J 2 bases, leaving 12 bases between the germline ends. The CDR3 protein is CASSLSPAGNYGYTF. The CDR3 DNA reads as TGCGCCAGCAGCTTGTCACCGGCAGGGAACTATGGCTACACCTTC.